Listed here are 31 T cell receptor beta chains from one sample, sequenced in a study of shared clonotypes between healthy human individuals. Some clones are missing from TCRdb's copy, which holds only in-frame ones; the method was immunoSEQ multiplex PCR. The profile covers over a million clones, with 95% to 99% appearing a single time and roughly 0.4% taken by the ten largest. The sequenced sample was naive CD4+ T cells sorted from blood. As for subset: CD45RA+ positively selected. The receptors come from a man aged 25 to 40 in good health.

Remarks on this clone: The same CDR3 is also encoded by other DNA sequences in this sample. This chain connects TRBV5-1 to TRBJ2-1, with D uncertain. The germline CDR1 and CDR2 sequences are SGHRS and YFSETQ. V lost 3 bases and J 2 bases, leaving 6 bases between the germline ends. CDR3 length: 13 amino acids. Here the CDR3 DNA reads TGCGCCAGCAGCTCAGATACCTACAATGAGCAGTTCTTC. Amino acid sequence: CASSSDTYNEQFF. Looking up the rest from reference TRBV5-1 and TRBJ2-1 gives the full variable domain: KAGVTQTPRYLIKTRGQQVTLSCSPISGHRSVSWYQQTPGQGLQFLFEYFSETQRNKGNFPGRFSGRQFSNSRSEMNVSTLELGDSALYLCASSSDTYNEQFFGPGTRLTVL.

The V gene is TRBV6-1, the J gene TRBJ1-2, with TRBD1 identical over 7 bases. CDR1 is MNHNS, CDR2 SASEGT, per germline. The length of the CDR3 is 15 residues. With V trimmed by 3 bases and J by 5 bases, 9 bases remained unmatched. In DNA, the CDR3 is TGTGCCAGCAGTGAGGATACCGGGACAGATTATGGCTACACCTTC. Its protein product is CASSEDTGTDYGYTF.

The J gene is TRBJ2-3, the V gene TRBV27; D unclear. Trimming removed 0 bases at V and 2 bases at J, with 9 bases between. Germline lookup yields CDR1 MNHEY and CDR2 SMNVEV (reference sequence). The CDR3 length is 15 residues. CDR3 amino acids: CASSLSVLYTDTQYF. The DNA of the CDR3 is TGTGCCAGCAGTTTATCGGTCCTATACACAGATACGCAGTATTTT.

The rearrangement uses TRBV29-1 and TRBJ2-5; D might be TRBD1 or TRBD2, each matching 5 bases. The V end lost 8 bases, the J end lost 7 bases, and 14 bases lay between the germline ends. CDR1 and CDR2 from the germline V gene are SQVTM and ANQGSEA. The CDR3 contains 11 residues. For the CDR3, the DNA is TGCAGCTCGAGGACAAGCGGGACCCAGTACTTC. It codes for CSSRTSGTQYF.

This clone was counted once. The chain combines TRBV5-4 with TRBJ2-2, with 13 bases identical to TRBD2. V dropped 3 bases and J dropped 3; count of bases not matched to a gene: 8. The CDR3 is 18 residues long. Germline V gene data show CDR1 as SGHNT and CDR2 as YYREEE (reference sequence). CDR3 DNA: TGTGCCAGCAGCTACGGACTAGCGGGGGCCCGAGACACCGGGGAGCTGTTTTTT. Protein sequence: CASSYGLAGARDTGELFF.

The chain combines TRBV15 with TRBJ2-1; 7 bases are a match to TRBD2. The CDR3 covers 15 residues. V lost 1 base, J lost 8 bases, and 8 bases stayed unmatched. From germline, CDR1 is LNHNV and CDR2 YYDKDF (reference sequence). CDR3 residues: CATSRATRETYEQFF. The CDR3, as DNA: TGTGCCACCAGCAGAGCTACGCGGGAGACATATGAGCAGTTCTTC.

This sequence joins TRBV9 and TRBJ2-2; 7 bases match TRBD1. The CDR3 contains 16 residues. Germline V gene sequence: CDR1 SGDLS, CDR2 YYNGEE. Trimming at V came to 3 bases and at J to 4 bases, leaving 9 bases not matched to a gene. CDR3 protein: CASSAGFGQATGELFF. In DNA, the CDR3 is TGTGCCAGCAGCGCCGGCTTCGGACAGGCCACCGGGGAGCTGTTTTTT.

V and J are TRBV6-5 and TRBJ2-1; 8 bases are shared with TRBD2. The CDR3 extends over 15 amino acids. Germline values: CDR1 MNHEY, CDR2 SVGAGI. V was pared by 7 bases and J by 0 bases, with 5 bases of the junction left unmatched. CDR3 residues: CASTQSGSSYNEQFF. CDR3 DNA sequence: TGTGCCAGCACCCAGAGCGGGAGCTCCTACAATGAGCAGTTCTTC.

The chain couples TRBV19 to TRBJ2-7, with D uncertain. The CDR3 runs 14 residues. Trimming pared 9 bases from V and 0 bases from J, leaving 15 bases between. Germline lookup yields CDR1 LNHDA and CDR2 SQIVND (reference sequence). CDR3 protein: CASRRWSSSYEQYF. In DNA form, the CDR3 reads TGTGCCAGCCGCCGATGGTCTAGCTCCTACGAGCAGTACTTC. Complete variable domain (other parts from reference TRBV19 and TRBJ2-7): DGGITQSPKYLFRKEGQNVTLSCEQNLNHDAMYWYRQDPGQGLRLIYYSQIVNDFQKGDIAEGYSVSREKKESFPLTVTSAQKNPTAFYLCASRRWSSSYEQYFGPGTRLTVT.

V and J are TRBV9 and TRBJ2-5; D is undetermined. V lost 4 bases and J 7 bases, leaving 17 bases between the germline ends. The CDR3 consists of 14 residues. Looked up from germline, CDR1 is SGDLS and CDR2 is YYNGEE. The chain's CDR3 is CASSPTASIGTQYF. CDR3 coding DNA: TGTGCCAGCAGCCCGACTGCGTCTATCGGGACCCAGTACTTC.

The rearrangement joins TRBV5-1 to TRBJ1-4; possibly TRBD1 for D (6 bases). Germline V CDR1 and CDR2: SGHRS, YFSETQ. The CDR3 loop spans 18 amino acids. V was pared by 0 bases and J by 2 bases, with 17 bases between. The CDR3 region is CASSLAPTGPTTNEKLFF. The CDR3 DNA is TGCGCCAGCAGCTTGGCCCCCACAGGGCCAACGACTAATGAAAAACTGTTTTTT.

The rearrangement uses TRBV25-1 and TRBJ2-7; 7 positions match TRBD1. V lost 5 bases and J lost 3; bases outside the gene matches: 7. CDR1 and CDR2 from the germline V gene are MGHDK and SYGVNS. There are 14 residues in the CDR3. DNA of the CDR3: TGTGCCAGCAGTCCTCAGGGGGTCGACTACGAGCAGTACTTC. Translated: CASSPQGVDYEQYF.

J is TRBJ2-2 and V is TRBV5-4; 16 nucleotides agree with TRBD2. The J segment lost 5 bases and the V segment lost 5 bases, leaving 6 bases of the junction unmatched. Germline CDR1 reads SGHNT; CDR2 reads YYREEE (reference sequence). CDR3 length: 17 residues. The CDR3 coding sequence is TGTGCCAGCAGAACGGGACTAGCGGGAGGGGGGACCGGGGAGCTGTTTTTT. Its translation: CASRTGLAGGGTGELFF.

The chain recombines TRBV5-1 with TRBJ2-5; D might be TRBD2 (6 bases). The V end was cut by 1 base, the J end by 0 bases, with 10 bases between. This CDR3 is built from 15 residues. The V gene's germline CDR1 is SGHRS and CDR2 YFSETQ. CDR3 region: CASSLFGGNQETQYF. CDR3 coding DNA: TGCGCCAGCAGCTTGTTCGGAGGGAACCAAGAGACCCAGTACTTC.

The V gene is TRBV5-6, the J gene TRBJ2-7; 7 bases agree with TRBD1. Unmatched junction bases numbered 3, after V lost 6 bases and J lost 0 bases. The germline V gene encodes CDR1 SGHDT and CDR2 YYEEEE. There are 13 residues in the CDR3. The chain's CDR3 is CASNRGSSYEQYF. CDR3 DNA: TGTGCCAGCAACAGGGGAAGCTCCTACGAGCAGTACTTC. The complete variable domain, with remaining parts taken from reference TRBV5-6 and TRBJ2-7, reads DAGVTQSPTHLIKTRGQQVTLRCSPKSGHDTVSWYQQALGQGPQFIFQYYEEEERQRGNFPDRFSGHQFPNYSSELNVNALLLGDSALYLCASNRGSSYEQYFGPGTRLTVT.

The chain is built from TRBV28 and TRBJ2-7; 11 bases map to TRBD2. Losses at the gene ends were 3 bases for V and 9 bases for J; bases not matched to a gene: 1. This CDR3 has 12 amino acids. Germline V gives CDR1 MDHEN, CDR2 SYDVKM. CDR3 loop: CASSFLAGGQYF. Written as DNA, the CDR3 is TGTGCCAGCAGTTTTCTAGCGGGAGGGCAGTACTTC.

The chain links TRBV6-5 to TRBJ2-7; the match to TRBD1 covers 9 bases. Losses at the gene ends were 4 bases for V and 3 bases for J; bases not matched to a gene: 4. The CDR3 extends over 14 amino acids. From germline, CDR1 is MNHEY and CDR2 SVGAGI. This CDR3 reads CASSLTGGGYEQYF. CDR3 DNA: TGTGCCAGCAGTTTAACAGGGGGCGGCTACGAGCAGTACTTC.

In regard to this clone: The sample contains more than one DNA sequence encoding this CDR3. J is TRBJ2-3 and V is TRBV29-1; perhaps TRBD1 as D (6 bases). This CDR3 is 12 amino acids long. V was shortened by 4 bases and J by 4 bases, with 9 bases between the two germline ends. CDR1 and CDR2 from the germline V gene are SQVTM and ANQGSEA. DNA for the CDR3: TGCAGCGTTGTTAAGGGGGCAGATACGCAGTATTTT. Protein product: CSVVKGADTQYF.

The chain recombines TRBV10-3 with TRBJ2-2, with a tentative D call TRBD2 (6 bases). This CDR3 is 15 amino acids long. The germline V gene encodes CDR1 ENHRY and CDR2 SYGVKD. V was clipped by 3 bases and J by 1 base, with 9 bases between them. CDR3 amino acids: CAISEVGGNTGELFF. CDR3 nucleotide sequence: TGTGCCATCAGTGAAGTGGGAGGGAACACCGGGGAGCTGTTTTTT.

A word on this clone: The identical CDR3 is also encoded by other nucleotide sequences in the sample. This rearrangement joins TRBV18 to TRBJ2-7; 9 bases are shared with TRBD2. V trimming: 3 bases; J trimming: 4 bases; junction bases outside the gene matches: 4. Germline V lookup: CDR1 KGHSH, CDR2 LQKENI. The CDR3 is 14 residues long. The CDR3 bases are TGTGCCAGCTCACCTCTAGCGGGATCGTACGAGCAGTACTTC. This codes for CASSPLAGSYEQYF.

The chain is built from TRBV5-6 and TRBJ2-3; weak D call: TRBD1 (6 bases). CDR1 is SGHDT, CDR2 YYEEEE, per germline. This CDR3 has 15 residues. Deletions cut 2 bases from V and 8 bases from J, with 18 bases between. CDR3 sequence: CASSLQGGGIPTQYF. CDR3 nucleotides: TGTGCCAGCAGCTTACAGGGTGGAGGAATACCTACGCAGTATTTT. Based on the CDR3 plus reference TRBV5-6 and TRBJ2-3, the full variable domain is DAGVTQSPTHLIKTRGQQVTLRCSPKSGHDTVSWYQQALGQGPQFIFQYYEEEERQRGNFPDRFSGHQFPNYSSELNVNALLLGDSALYLCASSLQGGGIPTQYFGPGTRLTVL.

V usage is TRBV7-2 and J usage is TRBJ2-3; D is uncertain. CDR3 length: 12 amino acids. V lost 5 bases, J lost 0 bases, and 3 bases lay in between. CDR1 is SGHTA, CDR2 FQGNSA, per germline. The CDR3: CASSRSTDTQYF. Here the CDR3 DNA reads TGTGCCAGCAGCCGTAGCACAGATACGCAGTATTTT.

The chain recombines TRBV5-1 with TRBJ1-2; tentative D call: TRBD1 (6 bases). CDR3 length equals 11 residues. Germline V gene sequence: CDR1 SGHRS, CDR2 YFSETQ. Trimming stripped 6 bases from V and 8 bases from J, with 11 bases between. The chain's CDR3 is CASTLGGGYTF. The CDR3 DNA reads as TGCGCCAGCACCCTGGGGGGCGGCTACACCTTC.

The chain employs TRBV27 and TRBJ2-3, with TRBD1 matching over 7 bases. The CDR3 spans 17 residues. The germline gives CDR1 MNHEY, CDR2 SMNVEV (reference sequence). J lost 0 bases, V lost 6 bases, and 12 bases had no gene match. The CDR3 DNA reads as TGTGCCAGCAGCCGAAAGCCCGACAGGGATAGCACAGATACGCAGTATTTT. This encodes CASSRKPDRDSTDTQYF.

The genes are TRBV7-9 and TRBJ2-7; 11 nucleotides align to TRBD2. The CDR3 is 15 amino acids. The germline CDR1 and CDR2 sequences are SEHNR and FQNEAQ (reference sequence). Germline trimming cut 3 bases from V and 5 bases from J; bases unmatched to any gene: 6. The CDR3: CASSFSSGRLDEQYF. The CDR3 nucleotides are TGTGCCAGCAGCTTTTCTAGCGGGAGGCTCGACGAGCAGTACTTC.

The genes are TRBV4-3 and TRBJ2-7, with 7 positions matching TRBD2. The junction had 7 bases not matched to a gene; V was cut back by 0 bases and J by 2 bases. CDR1 and CDR2 (germline): LGHNA, YSLEER. The CDR3 has 16 residues. The chain's CDR3 is CASSQDWGEGPYEQYF. The CDR3 DNA follows: TGCGCCAGCAGCCAAGATTGGGGGGAGGGCCCCTACGAGCAGTACTTC.

This clone was observed once. The chain links TRBV28 to TRBJ2-6; possibly TRBD2 for D (5 bases). This CDR3 has 16 residues. The germline gives CDR1 MDHEN, CDR2 SYDVKM. V dropped 5 bases and J dropped 4 bases, with 15 bases sitting between them. CDR3 DNA sequence: TGTGCCAGCAGTCCTCACGAGGGCTCCGGGGCCAACGTCCTGACTTTC. Its protein is CASSPHEGSGANVLTF.

Here the CDR3 reads CASKEGANTGELFF. As DNA, the CDR3 is TGTGCCAGCAAAGAGGGAGCCAACACCGGGGAGCTGTTTTTT. J is TRBJ2-2 and V is TRBV2; D is possibly TRBD2 (5 bases). The CDR3 is 14 amino acids. The V gene lost 7 bases and the J gene lost 2 bases, with 11 bases spanning the gap. Per the germline V gene, CDR1 is SNHLY and CDR2 is FYNNEI.

CDR3 region: CSVVDGTAYGYTF. For the CDR3, the DNA is TGCAGCGTTGTTGATGGGACAGCCTATGGCTACACCTTC. The chain uses TRBV29-1 and TRBJ1-2, with 7 bases matching TRBD1. CDR1 and CDR2 from the germline V gene are SQVTM and ANQGSEA. There are 13 residues in the CDR3. V shed 4 bases and J 4 bases; nucleotides not matched to a gene: 6.

The chain combines TRBV19 with TRBJ1-2; possible D gene TRBD1, 5 bases. CDR3 size: 16 residues. V was clipped by 7 bases and J by 0 bases, with 18 bases between them. The germline V gene encodes CDR1 LNHDA and CDR2 SQIVND (reference sequence). The CDR3 loop reads CASTPRYQGANYGYTF. Here the CDR3 DNA reads TGTGCCAGTACCCCGCGGTATCAGGGAGCTAACTATGGCTACACCTTC.

This chain's CDR3 is CASSPSWLAGQTTDTQYF. The DNA for the CDR3 is TGTGCCAGCAGTCCCTCGTGGCTAGCGGGTCAAACCACAGATACGCAGTATTTT. The rearrangement joins TRBV11-3 to TRBJ2-3; 8 nucleotides match TRBD2. V lost 6 bases to trimming and J lost 2 bases; unmatched junction nucleotides: 16. The CDR3 has 18 amino acids. Germline CDR1 SGHNT, CDR2 YENEEA.